A selection of T cell receptor beta chains follows, all from one sample in a study of cytomegalovirus exposure and HLA in healthy donors. Some clones are missing from TCRdb's copy, which holds only in-frame ones; the method was immunoSEQ multiplex PCR. The profile shows tens of thousands of clones, more than 80% of them singletons. The sample taken for sequencing was PBMCs. The source of these receptors is a male donor in good health and CMV-seronegative. Both conserved end residues are part of each CDR3. D genes are given only for firm matches. Expanded clones are given a class, and other clones once, few, many or no size at all.

clone size: .
V gene: TRBV2
J gene: TRBJ2-7
D gene: .
CDR3 DNA: TGTGCCAGCAGTGAAGGGCTTATCTACGAGCAGTACTTC
CDR3 protein: CASSEGLIYEQYF

clone size: .
V gene: TRBV6-5
J gene: TRBJ2-7
D gene: TRBD1
CDR3 DNA: TGTGCCAGTTCAACCGGGACAGGGGCTTCTGAGCAGTACTTC
CDR3 protein: CASSTGTGASEQYF

clone size: .
V gene: TRBV7-2
J gene: TRBJ1-6
D gene: .
CDR3 DNA: TGTGCCAGCAGCTTCGTTAATTCACCCCTCCACTTT
CDR3 protein: CASSFVNSPLHF

clone size: .
V gene: TRBV28
J gene: TRBJ2-1
D gene: .
CDR3 DNA: TGTGCCAGCAGTCCGACCCGACTAGAAATGGACAATGAGCAGTTCTTC
CDR3 protein: CASSPTRLEMDNEQFF

clone size: .
V gene: TRBV10-3
J gene: TRBJ2-7
D gene: TRBD1
CDR3 DNA: TGTGCCATCAGTGACTCGGCACAGGGGGGCTACGAGCAGTACTTC
CDR3 protein: CAISDSAQGGYEQYF

clone size: .
V gene: TRBV12-5
J gene: TRBJ2-6
D gene: .
CDR3 DNA: TGTGCTAGTGGTTTGGGGATAGACAGATACTCTGGGGCCAACGTCCTGACTTTC
CDR3 protein: CASGLGIDRYSGANVLTF

clone size: .
V gene: TRBV7-3
J gene: TRBJ1-2
D gene: .
CDR3 DNA: TGTGCCAGCAGCTATCCGGACAGTAGGGGCTACACCTTC
CDR3 protein: CASSYPDSRGYTF

clone size: .
V gene: TRBV7-9
J gene: TRBJ2-7
D gene: TRBD2
CDR3 DNA: TGTGCCAGCAGCTCATGGACTAGCGGGAGCAAATCTGACGAGCAGTACTTC
CDR3 protein: CASSSWTSGSKSDEQYF

clone size: few
V gene: TRBV6-1
J gene: TRBJ2-1
D gene: TRBD2
CDR3 DNA: TGTGCCAGCAGTGAAGAGACTAGCGGGAGCTATGAGCAGTTCTTC
CDR3 protein: CASSEETSGSYEQFF

clone size: once
V gene: TRBV10-3
J gene: TRBJ1-4
D gene: .
CDR3 DNA: TGTGCCATCAGGCCGGGTTTAGGTAATGAAAAACTGTTTTTT
CDR3 protein: CAIRPGLGNEKLFF

clone size: .
V gene: TRBV27
J gene: TRBJ2-5
D gene: .
CDR3 DNA: TGTGCCAGCAGTTTTACCGGGGAGACCCAGTACTTC
CDR3 protein: CASSFTGETQYF

clone size: .
V gene: TRBV6-6
J gene: TRBJ2-3
D gene: .
CDR3 DNA: TGTGCCATTCTTCAGGGGACCACAGATACGCAGTATTTT
CDR3 protein: CAILQGTTDTQYF

clone size: .
V gene: TRBV4-1
J gene: TRBJ1-3
D gene: TRBD1
CDR3 DNA: TGCGCCAGCAGCCAAGAAGGACAGGGGTGGCCTGGAAACACCATATATTTT
CDR3 protein: CASSQEGQGWPGNTIYF

clone size: .
V gene: TRBV6-1
J gene: TRBJ1-2
D gene: .
CDR3 DNA: TGTGCCAGCAGTGTATCTGGGGGCATTGGTGGCTACACCTTC
CDR3 protein: CASSVSGGIGGYTF

clone size: few
V gene: TRBV6-1
J gene: TRBJ1-1
D gene: .
CDR3 DNA: TGTGCCAGCAGTGAAGCGTGGGCGGGGAACACTGAAGCTTTCTTT
CDR3 protein: CASSEAWAGNTEAFF

clone size: once
V gene: TRBV5-1
J gene: TRBJ2-1
D gene: .
CDR3 DNA: TGCGCCAGCAGCCCGTACATCCCCCAAAACAATGAGCAGTTCTTC
CDR3 protein: CASSPYIPQNNEQFF

clone size: .
V gene: TRBV12-5
J gene: TRBJ1-5
D gene: .
CDR3 DNA: TGTGCTAGTGGTCCCCCAGGGGGCAATCAGCCCCAGCATTTT
CDR3 protein: CASGPPGGNQPQHF

clone size: .
V gene: TRBV2
J gene: TRBJ2-1
D gene: TRBD1
CDR3 DNA: TGTGCCAGCAGGCCCCTCACGGGACAGGGGAACAATGAGCAGTTCTTC
CDR3 protein: CASRPLTGQGNNEQFF

clone size: .
V gene: TRBV5-1
J gene: TRBJ2-7
D gene: TRBD2
CDR3 DNA: TGCGCCAGCAGCTTGGTCCTAGCGGGAGGGCCGGGAGAGCAGTACTTC
CDR3 protein: CASSLVLAGGPGEQYF

clone size: .
V gene: TRBV15
J gene: TRBJ2-1
D gene: TRBD2
CDR3 DNA: TGTGCCACCAGCAGAGATATCCAGCGGGAGGGATCCTACAATGAGCAGTTCTTC
CDR3 protein: CATSRDIQREGSYNEQFF

clone size: .
V gene: TRBV6-1
J gene: TRBJ2-7
D gene: .
CDR3 DNA: TGTGCCAGCAGTGAAGATAGCGAGTCCTACGAGCAGTACTTC
CDR3 protein: CASSEDSESYEQYF

clone size: .
V gene: TRBV4-1
J gene: TRBJ1-5
D gene: TRBD1
CDR3 DNA: TGCGCCAGCAGCCCACAGGGGTTTGGTCAGCCCCAGCATTTT
CDR3 protein: CASSPQGFGQPQHF

clone size: once
V gene: TRBV30
J gene: TRBJ1-2
D gene: TRBD1
CDR3 DNA: TGTGCCTGGAGCGCAGGGGGCGTTCGGTATGGCTACACCTTC
CDR3 protein: CAWSAGGVRYGYTF

clone size: .
V gene: TRBV5-1
J gene: TRBJ2-7
D gene: TRBD1
CDR3 DNA: TGCGCCAGCAGCTTGGAGGGGACAGAGTACGAGCAGTACTTC
CDR3 protein: CASSLEGTEYEQYF

clone size: once
V gene: TRBV27
J gene: TRBJ2-1
D gene: TRBD2
CDR3 DNA: TGTGCCAGCAGTCCTTCGGGGGGAAGCTCCTACAATGAGCAGTTCTTC
CDR3 protein: CASSPSGGSSYNEQFF

clone size: .
V gene: TRBV4-3
J gene: TRBJ2-7
D gene: TRBD1
CDR3 DNA: TGCGCCAGCAGCCCCGGGACAGGGGCCTACGAGCAGTACTTC
CDR3 protein: CASSPGTGAYEQYF

clone size: once
V gene: TRBV29-1
J gene: TRBJ1-2
D gene: TRBD1
CDR3 DNA: TGCAGCGTGACAGGGTCTAACTATGGCTACACCTTC
CDR3 protein: CSVTGSNYGYTF

clone size: few
V gene: TRBV2
J gene: TRBJ2-1
D gene: .
CDR3 DNA: TGTGCCAGCCAGCCTTCGGCGGGGTTCTACAATGAGCAGTTCTTC
CDR3 protein: CASQPSAGFYNEQFF

clone size: .
V gene: TRBV11-2
J gene: TRBJ1-2
D gene: .
CDR3 DNA: TGTGCCAGCAACTCCCCACGGGATGATGGCTACACCTTC
CDR3 protein: CASNSPRDDGYTF

clone size: .
V gene: TRBV30
J gene: TRBJ2-3
D gene: TRBD1
CDR3 DNA: TGTGCCTGGAGGTCAGGGGGCGGCTCAGATACGCAGTATTTT
CDR3 protein: CAWRSGGGSDTQYF

clone size: .
V gene: TRBV9
J gene: TRBJ2-3
D gene: .
CDR3 DNA: TGTGCCAGCAGCGTAGGACACGTGGGCAACACAGATACGCAGTATTTT
CDR3 protein: CASSVGHVGNTDTQYF

clone size: .
V gene: TRBV6-4
J gene: TRBJ2-1
D gene: TRBD2
CDR3 DNA: TGTGCCAGCAGTGACGGGACTAGCGGCAATGAGCAGTTCTTC
CDR3 protein: CASSDGTSGNEQFF

clone size: .
V gene: TRBV4-1
J gene: TRBJ2-2
D gene: .
CDR3 DNA: TGCGCCAGCAGCCAAGATTTACTGACCGGGGAGCTGTTTTTT
CDR3 protein: CASSQDLLTGELFF

clone size: .
V gene: TRBV6-5
J gene: TRBJ1-5
D gene: .
CDR3 DNA: TGTGCCAGCAGTTCTCTTAGCAATCAGCCCCAGCATTTT
CDR3 protein: CASSSLSNQPQHF

clone size: .
V gene: TRBV5-4
J gene: TRBJ2-4
D gene: TRBD1
CDR3 DNA: TGTGCCAGCAGCTGGGGGACAGGGGGCTCCAAAAACATTCAGTACTTC
CDR3 protein: CASSWGTGGSKNIQYF

clone size: .
V gene: TRBV29-1
J gene: TRBJ2-5
D gene: TRBD1
CDR3 DNA: TGCAGCTCCCGGACAGGCGAGACCCAGTACTTC
CDR3 protein: CSSRTGETQYF

clone size: .
V gene: TRBV5-1
J gene: TRBJ1-2
D gene: .
CDR3 DNA: TGCGCCAGCAGCCTATCGACAGGTACCACTATGGGCTACACCTTC
CDR3 protein: CASSLSTGTTMGYTF

clone size: .
V gene: TRBV6-5
J gene: TRBJ1-5
D gene: .
CDR3 DNA: TGTGCCAGCAGTTACGCAGGGGATTTCCAGCCCCAGCATTTT
CDR3 protein: CASSYAGDFQPQHF

clone size: .
V gene: TRBV7-9
J gene: TRBJ2-5
D gene: TRBD2
CDR3 DNA: TGTGCCAGCAGCCCGGGACTAGCGGGGGTTCAAGAGACCCAGTACTTC
CDR3 protein: CASSPGLAGVQETQYF

clone size: .
V gene: TRBV6-5
J gene: TRBJ2-1
D gene: .
CDR3 DNA: TGTGCCAGCAAAGATAGCGGCTACAATGAGCAGTTCTTC
CDR3 protein: CASKDSGYNEQFF

clone size: .
V gene: TRBV9
J gene: TRBJ2-5
D gene: TRBD1
CDR3 DNA: TGTGCCAGCAGCGTGGGACCGGGACAGGGGGCGCCGGGGACCCAGTACTTC
CDR3 protein: CASSVGPGQGAPGTQYF

clone size: few
V gene: TRBV7-8
J gene: TRBJ1-1
D gene: .
CDR3 DNA: TGTGCCAGCAGCTTCGGAGGGAACACTGAAGCTTTCTTT
CDR3 protein: CASSFGGNTEAFF